Below are 25 T cell receptor beta chains sequenced from a single sample in a study of metastatic and nonmetastatic thyroid tumors. The entire patient cohort was treatment-naive prior to thyroid surgery. MiXCR re-clonotyped the PCR reads for TCRdb. The sample lists around 30,000 clones, under 15% occurring once. Input material: blood. The receptors originated from a female donor with papillary thyroid cancer or a benign thyroid nodule (not recorded which). Some clones in this sample may be carry-over from other donors' samples.

This clone has at least ten counts. This sequence joins TRBV20-1 and TRBJ2-3, with 8 bases fitting TRBD2. Looked up from germline, CDR1 is DFQATT and CDR2 is SNEGSKA (reference sequence). With 6 bases clipped from V and 0 bases from J, the junction kept 14 bases outside the gene matches. The CDR3 is made up of 17 amino acids. CDR3 DNA sequence: TGCAGTGCCACGCCTCCCCTAGCGGGTTCTAGCACAGATACGCAGTATTTT. This gives the protein CSATPPLAGSSTDTQYF.

This clone has a count of ten or more. CDR3 nucleotide sequence: TGTGCCAGCAGTTTTGTTCTCCGGGCTAATTTGGAAGCTTTCTTT. Encoded protein: CASSFVLRANLEAFF. V gene TRBV28 combines with J gene TRBJ1-1; no firm D call. V lost 3 bases and J lost 8, with 19 bases in between. In germline, CDR1 is MDHEN, CDR2 SYDVKM. This CDR3 spans 15 amino acids.

The sample holds many counts of this clone. V usage is TRBV11-2 and J usage is TRBJ2-5; D is unresolved. CDR1 is SGHAT and CDR2 is FQNNGV in the germline V gene. The CDR3 runs to 15 residues. V gave up 7 bases and J gave up 5 bases, with 20 bases separating them. The CDR3 loop is CASKGGVGLVETQYF. The CDR3 bases are TGTGCCAGCAAGGGCGGCGTTGGTTTAGTTGAGACCCAGTACTTC.

Ten or more counts support this clone. This CDR3 reads CASSPLEWHDYGYTF. The CDR3 DNA sequence: TGTGCCAGCAGTCCACTGGAGTGGCATGACTATGGCTACACCTTC. J is TRBJ1-2 and V is TRBV12-3 or TRBV12-4; D is unresolved. The CDR3 is 15 amino acids. V was cut by 5 bases and J by 3 bases, with 16 bases left in between.

This clone was detected ten times or more. The rearrangement uses TRBV6-2 or TRBV6-3 and TRBJ1-6; D remains ambiguous. Looked up from germline, CDR1 is MNHEY and CDR2 is SVGEGT. The CDR3 totals 11 residues. The V end was cut by 5 bases, the J end by 14 bases, with 10 bases between. Here the CDR3 reads CASSNVYTLHF. In DNA, the CDR3 is TGTGCCAGCAGTAACGTCTATACCCTCCACTTT.

This rearrangement joins TRBV5-1 to TRBJ2-2, with D perhaps matching TRBD2 (6 bases). The ends were cut back, 3 bases at V and 7 bases at J, with 16 bases in the middle. Germline values: CDR1 SGHRS, CDR2 YFSETQ. The CDR3 contains 15 residues. CDR3 amino acids: CASSSWAGLNGELFF. For the CDR3, the DNA is TGCGCCAGCAGCTCGTGGGCGGGACTTAACGGGGAGCTGTTTTTT. Full variable domain (rest looked up from reference TRBV5-1 and TRBJ2-2): KAGVTQTPRYLIKTRGQQVTLSCSPISGHRSVSWYQQTPGQGLQFLFEYFSETQRNKGNFPGRFSGRQFSNSRSEMNVSTLELGDSALYLCASSSWAGLNGELFFGEGSRLTVL.

This clone was detected ten times or more. The J gene is TRBJ2-5, the V gene TRBV29-1; D might be TRBD1 (6 bases). V was shortened by 4 bases and J by 3 bases, with 15 bases between the two germline ends. CDR1 is SQVTM and CDR2 is ANQGSEA in the germline V gene. The CDR3 length is 14 residues. The CDR3 reads CSVVLGTFKETQYF. The DNA of the CDR3 is TGCAGCGTTGTCCTAGGGACATTCAAAGAGACCCAGTACTTC. Based on the CDR3 plus reference TRBV29-1 and TRBJ2-5, the full variable domain is SAVISQKPSRDICQRGTSLTIQCQVDSQVTMMFWYRQQPGQSLTLIATANQGSEATYESGFVIDKFPISRPNLTFSTLTVSNMSPEDSSIYLCSVVLGTFKETQYFGPGTRLLVL.

The chain uses TRBV7-2 and TRBJ1-3, with 8 bases matching TRBD1. V lost 0 bases and J lost 0; bases outside the gene matches: 10. The germline gives CDR1 SGHTA, CDR2 FQGNSA. This CDR3 has 19 amino acids. CDR3 bases: TGTGCCAGCAGCTTAGCGTTCCAGGGGGCGACTTCCTCTGGAAACACCATATATTTT. This translates into CASSLAFQGATSSGNTIYF.

This clone was recorded many times. The gene calls are TRBV27 and TRBJ1-6; tentative D call: TRBD1 (5 bases). Germline loops: CDR1 MNHEY, CDR2 SMNVEV (reference sequence). The ends were cut back, 7 bases at V and 6 bases at J, with 10 bases in the middle. The CDR3 extends over 13 amino acids. The CDR3 DNA is TGTGCCAGCACTACGAGGGGTAATTCACCCCTCCACTTT. It specifies CASTTRGNSPLHF.

In its sample, this clone ranks as medium-sized. The genes are TRBV6-4 and TRBJ1-6; 11 bases fit TRBD1. J lost 6 bases, V lost 2 bases, and 0 bases had no gene match. Germline V gene data show CDR1 as MRHNA and CDR2 as SNTAGT. The CDR3 runs 15 residues. In DNA, the CDR3 is TGTGCCAGCAGTGACGGACAGGGGGCTAATTCACCCCTCCACTTT. It is translated as CASSDGQGANSPLHF.

In its sample, this clone was seen once. The rearrangement links TRBV11-2 to TRBJ2-3; TRBD1 aligns across 8 bases. CDR1 and CDR2 (germline): SGHAT, FQNNGV. The CDR3 loop spans 15 amino acids. V dropped 4 bases and J dropped 0; count of bases not matched to a gene: 3. The CDR3 loop is CASSYRTGSTDTQYF. As DNA, the CDR3 is TGTGCCAGCAGCTACCGGACAGGGAGCACAGATACGCAGTATTTT.

V is TRBV4-1 and J is TRBJ1-1, with D unclear. Per germline, CDR1 MGHRA and CDR2 YSYEKL. V was cut by 1 base and J by 8 bases, with 11 bases left in between. This CDR3 has 13 residues. CDR3 bases: TGCGCCAGCAGCCAAGGCGAGGAAAGAGAAGCTTTCTTT. Amino acid sequence: CASSQGEEREAFF.

In its sample, this clone was seen many times. V gene TRBV19 combines with J gene TRBJ2-7, with D possibly TRBD2 on 6 matching bases. CDR3 length: 13 residues. V lost 5 bases, J lost 4 bases, and 12 bases lay in between. Germline CDR1 is LNHDA and CDR2 is SQIVND (reference sequence). CDR3 residues: CASSPYGLYEQYF. The CDR3 DNA is TGTGCCAGTAGTCCGTATGGACTATACGAGCAGTACTTC.

At least ten counts were recorded for this clone. J is TRBJ2-7 and V is TRBV19; 12 nucleotides match TRBD2. Germline values: CDR1 LNHDA, CDR2 SQIVND (reference sequence). V shed 6 bases and J 0 bases; nucleotides not matched to a gene: 12. CDR3 size: 18 residues. Here the CDR3 reads CASSPTGTSGFHSYEQYF. For the CDR3, the DNA is TGTGCCAGTAGCCCCACCGGGACTAGCGGGTTCCACTCCTACGAGCAGTACTTC.

CDR3 sequence: CASRVTSSGSNVLTF. The CDR3 nucleotides are TGTGCCAGCAGGGTCACGAGCTCTGGTTCCAACGTCCTGACTTTC. J is TRBJ2-6 and V is TRBV6-1; D call uncertain. Per the germline V gene, CDR1 is MNHNS and CDR2 is SASEGT. Trimming removed 6 bases from V and 8 bases from J, with 17 bases in between. The CDR3 runs 15 residues.

Many counts were recorded for this clone. This chain joins TRBV19 and TRBJ2-5, with D perhaps TRBD1 (5 bases). The CDR3 contains 12 residues. V lost 7 bases, J lost 2 bases, and 8 bases lay in between. CDR1 and CDR2 (germline): LNHDA, SQIVND (reference sequence). CDR3 protein: CASKGWQETQYF. CDR3 sequence (DNA): TGTGCCAGTAAGGGGTGGCAAGAGACCCAGTACTTC.

In this sample, this clone turned up many times. This chain uses TRBV4-2 with TRBJ2-5; TRBD2 matches 8 bases. The V gene end was trimmed by 2 bases and the J gene end by 4 bases; junction bases not matched to a gene: 9. The CDR3 has 16 amino acids. Per the germline V gene, CDR1 is LGHNA and CDR2 is YNFKEQ. The CDR3: CASSQTAGEGGETQYF. CDR3 DNA: TGTGCCAGCAGCCAAACAGCGGGAGAGGGGGGAGAGACCCAGTACTTC.

This clone came up many times. The genes are TRBV5-4 and TRBJ2-5, with 9 bases lining up with TRBD1. In germline, CDR1 is SGHNT, CDR2 YYREEE (reference sequence). The ends lost 1 base at V and 1 base at J; junction bases unmatched: 11. The CDR3 is 18 amino acids. The CDR3 DNA reads as TGTGCCAGCAGCTTGCCCCCCGGACAGGGGCCCCTCCAAGAGACCCAGTACTTC. It translates to CASSLPPGQGPLQETQYF.

This clone occurred a few times. J is TRBJ1-2 and V is TRBV6-1, with a possible D match to TRBD1 (6 bases). CDR1 and CDR2 (germline): MNHNS, SASEGT. The CDR3 consists of 15 residues. V was cut by 1 base and J by 6 bases, with 15 bases left in between. This CDR3 reads CASSEGETGLNGYTF. CDR3 sequence (DNA): TGTGCCAGCAGTGAAGGGGAGACAGGTTTAAATGGCTACACCTTC.

This clone was detected many times. The rearrangement links TRBV24-1 to TRBJ2-2, with 8 bases identical to TRBD1. Germline CDR1 and CDR2: KGHDR and SFDVKD. The ends lost 4 bases at V and 3 bases at J; junction bases unmatched: 9. CDR3 length: 17 amino acids. CDR3 residues: CATSDVGQGMDTGELFF. CDR3 DNA: TGTGCCACCAGTGACGTAGGACAGGGCATGGACACCGGGGAGCTGTTTTTT.

This clone was observed at least ten times. The chain couples TRBV25-1 to TRBJ2-3; a possible D gene is TRBD2 (6 bases). The CDR3 is 10 amino acids. The V and J ends lost 10 bases and 4 bases respectively, with 6 bases between them. Germline V gene sequence: CDR1 MGHDK, CDR2 SYGVNS. CDR3 in amino acids: CATGADTQYF. The CDR3 nucleotides are TGTGCCACGGGGGCAGATACGCAGTATTTT. The full variable domain, rest sourced from reference TRBV25-1 and TRBJ2-3, is EADIYQTPRYLVIGTGKKITLECSQTMGHDKMYWYQQDPGMELHLIHYSYGVNSTEKGDLSSESTVSRIRTEHFPLTLESARPSHTSQYLCATGADTQYFGPGTRLTVL.

This clone has at least ten counts. CDR3 bases: TGTGCCGGAGGCCCCGGAGGGGGGGGAAACACCATATATTTT. Amino acids: CAGGPGGGGNTIYF. The gene calls are TRBV30 and TRBJ1-3; D is possibly TRBD1 (6 bases). Deletions cut 8 bases from V and 4 bases from J, with 18 bases between. Per germline, CDR1 GTSNPN and CDR2 SVGIG (reference sequence). CDR3 length equals 14 residues. Filled out from reference TRBV30 and TRBJ1-3, the complete variable domain reads SQTIHQWPATLVQPVGSPLSLECTVEGTSNPNLYWYRQAAGRGLQLLFYSVGIGQISSEVPQNLSASRPQDRQFILSSKKLLLSDSGFYLCAGGPGGGGNTIYFGEGSWLTVV.

This clone was recorded at least ten times. The V gene is TRBV20-1, the J gene TRBJ2-3; unclear D gene. The CDR3 contains 12 residues. CDR1 and CDR2 from the germline V gene are DFQATT and SNEGSKA (reference sequence). The V end lost 5 bases, the J end lost 0 bases, and 6 bases lay between the germline ends. In DNA, the CDR3 is TGCAGTGCTCGGCGTAGCACAGATACGCAGTATTTT. Amino acids: CSARRSTDTQYF.

This clone was found many times. The chain is built from TRBV19 and TRBJ1-2; D is perhaps TRBD1 (5 bases). This CDR3 region has 12 residues. V was pared by 3 bases and J by 8 bases, with 10 bases between. Per the germline V gene, CDR1 is LNHDA and CDR2 is SQIVND (reference sequence). The CDR3 sequence: CASSMWGRGYTF. Here the CDR3 DNA reads TGTGCCAGTAGTATGTGGGGCCGCGGCTACACCTTC.

This clone was counted many times. This clone may be a read error of a much larger clone one base away. The sample carries other DNA sequences with the same CDR3. The V call is TRBV20-1, the J call TRBJ2-3; D might be TRBD2 (6 bases). V dropped 6 bases and J dropped 5 bases, with 21 bases sitting between them. The CDR3 totals 15 residues. Per germline, CDR1 DFQATT and CDR2 SNEGSKA (reference sequence). The CDR3 DNA sequence: TGCAGTGCCATATCCAAACGGGAGTTGGGAGATACGCAGTATTTT. This gives the protein CSAISKRELGDTQYF.